One and the same sample provided the 20 T cell receptor beta chains below, sequenced in a study of T cell repertoires in cytomegalovirus infection. Using its own MiXCR run on the reads, TCRdb lists one record per CDR3 protein. The sample records roughly 200,000 distinct CDR3 sequences, about a sixth being singletons. The sequenced sample was CD8+ T cells from PBMCs. The receptors were gathered from a human donor in good health (CMV status not recorded). Some clones in this sample may be carry-over from other donors' samples.

The chain links TRBV2 to TRBJ2-7, with 7 bases aligning to TRBD2. The V gene's germline CDR1 is SNHLY and CDR2 FYNNEI. V lost 3 bases and J lost 3; bases outside the gene matches: 11. CDR3 length equals 16 residues. CDR3: CASSDVARGGGYEQYF. In nucleotides, the CDR3 is TGTGCCAGCAGTGACGTCGCCCGCGGGGGTGGCTACGAGCAGTACTTC.

This clonotype was counted a few times. The rearrangement joins TRBV10-3 to TRBJ2-7; 12 bases map to TRBD1. Trimming took 5 bases from V and 5 from J; bases not matched to a gene: 7. The germline CDR1 and CDR2 sequences are ENHRY and SYGVKD. The CDR3 sequence is 15 residues long. CDR3 in amino acids: CAISSRDRGLDEQYF. The CDR3 nucleotides are TGTGCCATCAGTTCCCGGGACAGGGGGCTCGACGAGCAGTACTTC.

The V call is TRBV12-3 or TRBV12-4, the J call TRBJ2-1; tentative D call: TRBD2 (6 bases). This CDR3 region has 15 residues. Trimming pared 2 bases from V and 3 bases from J, leaving 11 bases between. The CDR3 region has the DNA TGTGCCAGCAGTTTAATAGCGGATAACTACAATGAGCAGTTCTTC. It encodes CASSLIADNYNEQFF.

Only a few counts were recorded for this clonotype. The chain employs TRBV4-3 and TRBJ2-2; 8 bases fit TRBD1. This CDR3 comprises 15 residues. Germline values: CDR1 LGHNA, CDR2 YSLEER. V lost 3 bases, J lost 7 bases, and 7 bases stayed unmatched. CDR3 DNA: TGCGCCAGCAGCCATTCCCGGGACAGGATCGGGGAGCTGTTTTTT. Its translation: CASSHSRDRIGELFF.

V usage is TRBV25-1 and J usage is TRBJ1-3, with D tentatively TRBD1 (6 bases). The V gene's germline CDR1 is MGHDK and CDR2 SYGVNS. V was clipped by 4 bases and J by 2 bases, with 18 bases between them. The CDR3 extends over 17 amino acids. CDR3 sequence: CASSGAWTAEPGNTIYF. CDR3 in DNA: TGTGCCAGCAGTGGAGCATGGACAGCTGAACCTGGAAACACCATATATTTT.

V gene TRBV7-4 combines with J gene TRBJ1-2; D is possibly TRBD1 (5 bases). Trimming removed 5 bases from V and 0 bases from J, with 7 bases in between. The germline V gene has CDR1 SGHVT and CDR2 SQSDAQ. The CDR3 spans 13 residues. CDR3 in amino acids: CASSEQANYGYTF. The CDR3 bases are TGTGCCAGCAGCGAACAGGCTAACTATGGCTACACCTTC.

The chain couples TRBV6-5 to TRBJ1-1; D may be TRBD1 (5 bases). CDR3 size: 13 residues. Germline V lookup: CDR1 MNHEY, CDR2 SVGAGI. The ends were cut back, 8 bases at V and 1 base at J, with 11 bases in the middle. CDR3 sequence (DNA): TGTGCCAGCCTGGAGGGGTGGAACACTGAAGCTTTCTTT. This gives the protein CASLEGWNTEAFF.

The chain is built from TRBV5-5 and TRBJ2-7, with D perhaps given as TRBD1 or TRBD2 (5 bases each). CDR3 length: 14 amino acids. Germline V gene data show CDR1 as SGHKS and CDR2 as YYEKEE (reference sequence). Trimming cost V 7 bases and J 2 bases, with 16 bases left between them. The CDR3 loop reads CASVDVGATYEQYF. The CDR3 DNA reads TGTGCCAGCGTTGACGTCGGGGCAACCTACGAGCAGTACTTC.

The CDR3 loop reads CASSYLAGSTNQPQHF. The CDR3, as DNA: TGTGCCAGCAGTTATCTAGCCGGCAGCACCAATCAGCCCCAGCATTTT. V and J are TRBV6-1 and TRBJ1-5, with D unresolved. This CDR3 is built from 16 residues. Germline V gene sequence: CDR1 MNHNS, CDR2 SASEGT. V was pared by 5 bases and J by 3 bases, with 17 bases between.

The chain uses TRBV7-2 and TRBJ1-4; 11 bases line up with TRBD1. The CDR3 is made up of 16 amino acids. V trimming: 5 bases; J trimming: 7 bases; junction bases outside the gene matches: 9. The germline V gene encodes CDR1 SGHTA and CDR2 FQGNSA. The CDR3 region is CASSPGTGGWSEKLFF. For the CDR3, the DNA is TGTGCCAGCAGCCCCGGGACAGGGGGATGGAGTGAAAAACTGTTTTTT. The entire variable domain, with the rest obtained from reference TRBV7-2 and TRBJ1-4, is as follows: GAGVSQSPSNKVTEKGKDVELRCDPISGHTALYWYRQSLGQGLEFLIYFQGNSAPDKSGLPSDRFSAERTGGSVSTLTIQRTQQEDSAVYLCASSPGTGGWSEKLFFGSGTQLSVL.

The chain recombines TRBV4-2 with TRBJ1-1; no reliable D call. Germline V CDR1 and CDR2: LGHNA, YNFKEQ. Trimming removed 0 bases from V and 2 bases from J, with 13 bases in between. The CDR3 loop spans 16 amino acids. This CDR3 reads CASSQDHSRLNTEAFF. The CDR3 DNA sequence: TGTGCCAGCAGCCAAGATCACAGCAGGCTAAACACTGAAGCTTTCTTT.

This clonotype was counted a few times. V and J are TRBV20-1 and TRBJ1-1, with D possibly TRBD1 on 6 matching bases. The V and J ends lost 0 bases and 2 bases respectively, with 13 bases between them. The germline gives CDR1 DFQATT, CDR2 SNEGSKA (reference sequence). The CDR3 extends over 15 amino acids. CDR3 nucleotides: TGCAGTGCTAGAGATAGGACAGTCCTTAACACTGAAGCTTTCTTT. It specifies CSARDRTVLNTEAFF.

The chain couples TRBV6-2 or TRBV6-3 to TRBJ1-5; maybe TRBD1 (5 bases). V was pared by 5 bases and J by 7 bases, with 21 bases between. The CDR3 totals 16 residues. CDR1 MNHEY and CDR2 SVGEGT come from the germline V gene. CDR3 bases: TGTGCCAGCAGTCCCTGGGACGTAACGGAAAAACAGCCCCAGCATTTT. Its translation: CASSPWDVTEKQPQHF.

The rearrangement links TRBV7-9 to TRBJ2-1, with 9 bases identical to TRBD2. Trimming removed 8 bases from V and 4 bases from J; junction bases left unmatched: 3. Looked up from germline, CDR1 is SEHNR and CDR2 is FQNEAQ (reference sequence). The CDR3 is made up of 13 amino acids. The CDR3 DNA follows: TGTGCCAGCCGCGGGGGGGATTACAATGAGCAGTTCTTC. Protein: CASRGGDYNEQFF.

This clonotype was detected a few times. V and J are TRBV7-9 and TRBJ2-7, with D perhaps assigned TRBD1 or TRBD2 (5 bases each). The V and J ends lost 1 base and 0 bases respectively, with 13 bases between them. The germline gives CDR1 SEHNR, CDR2 FQNEAQ (reference sequence). The CDR3 spans 16 residues. For the CDR3, the DNA is TGTGCCAGCAGCTTAGGTGGGGGTTCCCTCTCCTACGAGCAGTACTTC. This gives the protein CASSLGGGSLSYEQYF.

By share, this clonotype ranks as medium-sized. The chain joins TRBV6-2 or TRBV6-3 to TRBJ1-6, with D perhaps TRBD1 (5 bases). The length of the CDR3 is 18 residues. Trimming left V 6 bases short and J 1 base short, with 19 bases between. Per germline, CDR1 MNHEY and CDR2 SVGEGT. CDR3 residues: CASRDVKRGASYNSPLHF. CDR3 nucleotides: TGTGCCAGCAGAGACGTGAAGAGGGGAGCGTCCTATAATTCACCCCTCCACTTT.

The V call is TRBV20-1, the J call TRBJ2-7, with D maybe TRBD2 (5 bases). The CDR3 is 16 amino acids. V was shortened by 0 bases and J by 4 bases, with 19 bases between the two germline ends. Germline V gene sequence: CDR1 DFQATT, CDR2 SNEGSKA (reference sequence). For the CDR3, the DNA is TGCAGTGCTAGAGATTCGCGAACCGGGGATATGTACGAGCAGTACTTC. This codes for CSARDSRTGDMYEQYF.

This clonotype has only a few counts. This chain links TRBV4-1 with TRBJ2-5; maybe TRBD2 (6 bases). CDR1 is MGHRA, CDR2 YSYEKL, per germline. Trimming cost V 1 base and J 2 bases, with 14 bases left between them. CDR3 length: 16 amino acids. CDR3 residues: CASSQAGAGGQETQYF. As DNA, the CDR3 is TGCGCCAGCAGCCAAGCCGGGGCCGGGGGACAAGAGACCCAGTACTTC.

This rearrangement joins TRBV11-2 to TRBJ2-3; a possible D gene is TRBD2 (7 bases). This CDR3 contains 15 residues. Trimming left V 2 bases short and J 2 bases short, with 11 bases between. Germline V gene sequence: CDR1 SGHAT, CDR2 FQNNGV. CDR3 sequence reads: CASSLRGGDTDTQYF. CDR3 nucleotides: TGTGCCAGCAGCTTAAGGGGGGGGGACACAGATACGCAGTATTTT. Full variable domain (outside the CDR3, taken from reference TRBV11-2 and TRBJ2-3): EAGVAQSPRYKIIEKRQSVAFWCNPISGHATLYWYQQILGQGPKLLIQFQNNGVVDDSQLPKDRFSAERLKGVDSTLKIQPAKLEDSAVYLCASSLRGGDTDTQYFGPGTRLTVL.

Judged by abundance, this clonotype is medium-sized. The chain has TRBV7-9 and TRBJ2-2, with 7 nucleotides matching TRBD1. There are 19 residues in the CDR3. Germline V gives CDR1 SEHNR, CDR2 FQNEAQ (reference sequence). J lost 8 bases, V lost 5 bases, and 23 bases had no gene match. The DNA of the CDR3 is TGTGCCAGCAGCCCAGGGAAACAAACCGGGACAGACCTCGGTGGGGAGCTGTTTTTT. Translated, it gives CASSPGKQTGTDLGGELFF.